This TCR beta chain was documented in a study of response to subunit inactivated influenza vaccine. From the RT-PCR reads, TCRdb called clonotypes with MiXCR, one entry per CDR3 protein. The sample contains about 540,000 distinct CDR3 sequences, under 30% of which appear only once. This clonotype came up many times. The data also belong to a second study, concerning T cells expressing NK-cell markers. In that study: UMIs accompanied the 5'RACE template switching by which TCR beta cDNA was made. Each of 5 to 7 donors carried dominant NKG2C+ clonotypes accounting for about 1.0-7.0% of CD8+ T cells. Several donors' CD3+CD56-NKG2C+ cells were dominated by the same clonotypes.

The sequences come from CD4+ T cells sorted from PBMCs, collected 11 to 12 days after vaccination. This clonotype was obtained from a man aged 45 to 65 who received an inactivated influenza vaccine.

The CDR3 reads CASSLAPAGNTDTQYF. The CDR3 DNA follows: TGCGCCAGCAGCTTGGCCCCCGCAGGGAACACAGATACGCAGTATTTT. The V gene is TRBV5-1, the J gene TRBJ2-3; D is perhaps TRBD1 (5 bases). This CDR3 has 16 amino acids. Germline loops: CDR1 SGHRS, CDR2 YFSETQ. Trimming took 0 bases from V and 2 from J, leaving 13 bases between them. The variable domain in full, completed from reference TRBV5-1 and TRBJ2-3, reads KAGVTQTPRYLIKTRGQQVTLSCSPISGHRSVSWYQQTPGQGLQFLFEYFSETQRNKGNFPGRFSGRQFSNSRSEMNVSTLELGDSALYLCASSLAPAGNTDTQYFGPGTRLTVL.